These 27 T cell receptor beta chains originate from one sample sequenced in a study of blood T cell repertoires in COVID-19. Measured with immunoSEQ multiplex PCR; TCRdb has only the in-frame clones, and not every one. The sample includes over 85,000 clones, 85% to 90% of them seen just once. The specimen sequenced was peripheral blood. Every receptor here comes from a man aged 55 to 70 with acute or convalescent COVID-19.

The CDR3 sequence: CASSEYFSAQFLNEQFF. In DNA form, the CDR3 reads TGTGCCAGCAGTGAATATTTCAGCGCCCAGTTTCTCAATGAGCAGTTCTTC. The chain recombines TRBV6-1 with TRBJ2-1, with no clear D. CDR1 is MNHNS, CDR2 SASEGT, per germline. V lost 2 bases and J lost 6, with 20 bases in between. This CDR3 comprises 17 residues.

The chain uses TRBV7-2 and TRBJ1-2; D unresolved. This CDR3 contains 13 residues. Germline-derived CDR1 and CDR2 are SGHTA and FQGNSA. V shed 3 bases and J shed 3 bases, with 8 bases lying between them. The CDR3 bases are TGTGCCAGCAGCTTTATCGGTGACTATGGCTACACCTTC. Its translation is CASSFIGDYGYTF.

This chain links TRBV5-1 with TRBJ1-2, with unresolved D. V shed 0 bases and J shed 3 bases, with 12 bases lying between them. This CDR3 region has 15 residues. Germline assignment: CDR1 SGHRS and CDR2 YFSETQ. This chain's CDR3 is CASSLVGENYYGYTF. CDR3 sequence (DNA): TGCGCCAGCAGCTTGGTCGGGGAGAACTACTATGGCTACACCTTC. Full variable domain (remainder filled in from reference TRBV5-1 and TRBJ1-2): KAGVTQTPRYLIKTRGQQVTLSCSPISGHRSVSWYQQTPGQGLQFLFEYFSETQRNKGNFPGRFSGRQFSNSRSEMNVSTLELGDSALYLCASSLVGENYYGYTFGSGTRLTVV.

V usage is TRBV10-3 and J usage is TRBJ2-1, with D possibly TRBD2 on 5 matching bases. The CDR3 extends over 15 amino acids. Germline-derived CDR1 and CDR2 are ENHRY and SYGVKD. Deletions cut 4 bases from V and 8 bases from J, with 18 bases between. The CDR3 sequence: CAISVRLAEGDEQFF. The CDR3 region has the DNA TGTGCCATCAGTGTCCGGCTAGCAGAAGGCGATGAGCAGTTCTTC.

This rearrangement joins TRBV2 to TRBJ2-2, with D unclear. V was shortened by 4 bases and J by 6 bases, with 12 bases between the two germline ends. Germline values: CDR1 SNHLY, CDR2 FYNNEI. The CDR3 is 14 residues long. This chain's CDR3 is CASSGALAPGELFF. The CDR3 region has the DNA TGTGCCAGCAGTGGAGCTCTGGCCCCCGGGGAGCTGTTTTTT.

The V gene is TRBV5-1, the J gene TRBJ2-7; 11 nucleotides agree with TRBD1. V lost 4 bases to trimming and J lost 4 bases; unmatched junction nucleotides: 4. Germline CDR1 is SGHRS and CDR2 is YFSETQ. The CDR3 consists of 14 residues. CDR3 coding DNA: TGCGCCAGCAGCCCAGGGACAGGGGGGTACGAGCAGTACTTC. Encoded protein: CASSPGTGGYEQYF.

The CDR3 reads CAISSGGLLDTQYF. The CDR3 coding sequence is TGTGCCATCTCTAGCGGGGGATTATTAGATACGCAGTATTTT. The chain recombines TRBV10-3 with TRBJ2-3, with 10 bases fitting TRBD2. V gave up 8 bases and J gave up 5 bases; unmatched junction bases: 7. Germline V gene lookup returns CDR1 ENHRY and CDR2 SYGVKD. The CDR3 is 14 amino acids.

This clone was observed a single time. V and J are TRBV11-2 and TRBJ2-1; 8 positions match TRBD2. Germline V gene sequence: CDR1 SGHAT, CDR2 FQNNGV. This CDR3 has 17 amino acids. After removal of 3 bases from V and 0 bases from J, the junction contained 7 bases not matched to a gene. CDR3 bases: TGTGCCAGCAGCTTGGGGAGACTAGCGAGCTCCTACAATGAGCAGTTCTTC. Protein sequence: CASSLGRLASSYNEQFF.

This chain uses TRBV6-5 with TRBJ2-5; a weak D match, TRBD1 (6 bases). There are 15 residues in the CDR3. Germline V gene lookup returns CDR1 MNHEY and CDR2 SVGAGI. DNA of the CDR3: TGTGCAGCAAGGATGGGGGCCGGACCTCAAGAGACCCAGTACTTC. It encodes CAARMGAGPQETQYF.

As to this clone: Mismatch with germline at one junction end may stem from a read error. Here the CDR3 reads CASRRNPGQPNEELFF. CDR3 bases: TGCGCCAGCAGACGGAACCCGGGACAGCCTAATGAAGAACTGTTTTTT. The gene calls are TRBV5-1 and TRBJ1-4; 7 bases are a match to TRBD1. This CDR3 spans 16 amino acids. Germline loops: CDR1 SGHRS, CDR2 YFSETQ.

This clone was counted only a few times. This chain connects TRBV29-1 to TRBJ1-4; D not resolved. Trimming cost V 6 bases and J 7 bases, with 30 bases left between them. The germline CDR1 and CDR2 sequences are SQVTM and ANQGSEA. This CDR3 contains 18 residues. Here the CDR3 reads CSVKLAGPGVDFSEKLFF. In DNA, the CDR3 is TGCAGCGTCAAATTAGCCGGTCCCGGAGTTGATTTTAGTGAAAAACTGTTTTTT.

The V gene is TRBV6-6, the J gene TRBJ1-2, with 7 bases lining up with TRBD1. The junction had 10 bases not matched to a gene; V was cut back by 5 bases and J by 4 bases. This CDR3 is 15 amino acids long. CDR1 and CDR2 from the germline V gene are MNHNY and SVGAGI (reference sequence). CDR3 coding DNA: TGTGCCAGCAGTGCCTTTGAGGGGACAGCCTATGGCTACACCTTC. Amino acid sequence: CASSAFEGTAYGYTF.

V is TRBV12-5 and J is TRBJ1-1, with D unresolved. Germline V gene lookup returns CDR1 LGHNT and CDR2 FRNRAP. Trimming pared 5 bases from V and 7 bases from J, leaving 14 bases between. The CDR3 consists of 13 residues. CDR3 nucleotides: TGTGCTAGTGGTCATGGAGGTGGCAGTGAAGCTTTCTTT. It encodes CASGHGGGSEAFF.

The chain combines TRBV5-5 with TRBJ2-7; D is possibly TRBD1 (6 bases). The V gene's germline CDR1 is SGHKS and CDR2 YYEKEE (reference sequence). This CDR3 has 14 residues. V was pared by 0 bases and J by 2 bases, with 9 bases between. The CDR3 DNA follows: TGTGCCAGCAGCTTGGGACAGGCGGCCTACGAGCAGTACTTC. It codes for CASSLGQAAYEQYF.

The chain combines TRBV21-1 with TRBJ1-1. TRBV21-1 is classified as a pseudogene. The CDR3 loop spans 15 amino acids. This chain's CDR3 is CASSTRGGLNTEAFF. The CDR3 region has the DNA TGTGCCAGCAGCACCCGGGGGGGCCTGAACACTGAAGCTTTCTTT.

The rearrangement links TRBV28 to TRBJ2-7; TRBD2 aligns across 14 bases. J was trimmed by 7 bases and V by 6 bases; bases with no gene match: 8. Germline CDR1 is MDHEN and CDR2 is SYDVKM. The CDR3 spans 15 residues. Here the CDR3 reads CASSLRGLAGVEQYF. In nucleotides, the CDR3 is TGTGCCAGCAGCCTACGGGGACTAGCGGGAGTTGAGCAGTACTTC.

This clone was seen ten or more times. The chain is built from TRBV19 and TRBJ2-1, with D perhaps TRBD2 (6 bases). This CDR3 spans 13 amino acids. V was clipped by 10 bases and J by 5 bases, with 15 bases between them. Germline assignment: CDR1 LNHDA and CDR2 SQIVND (reference sequence). Written as DNA, the CDR3 is TGTGCCACGAGGAGGGTGGGTCACAATGAGCAGTTCTTC. This sequence encodes CATRRVGHNEQFF.

The genes are TRBV6-2 or TRBV6-3 and TRBJ1-1, with 9 bases aligning to TRBD1. The CDR3 loop spans 13 amino acids. The germline gives CDR1 MNHEY, CDR2 SVGEGT. Germline trimming cut 5 bases from V and 4 bases from J; bases unmatched to any gene: 2. CDR3 in DNA: TGTGCCAGCAGTCCGACAGGGGGCACTGAAGCTTTCTTT. Its translation is CASSPTGGTEAFF.

V and J are TRBV9 and TRBJ1-1, with D unresolved. Germline V lookup: CDR1 SGDLS, CDR2 YYNGEE. V lost 0 bases to trimming and J lost 1 base, with 7 bases between them. The length of the CDR3 is 14 residues. CDR3 in amino acids: CASSVGLTNTEAFF. The CDR3 nucleotides are TGTGCCAGCAGCGTAGGCCTAACGAACACTGAAGCTTTCTTT.

The V gene is TRBV27, the J gene TRBJ1-5; D is unresolved. This CDR3 has 15 amino acids. V was trimmed by 0 bases and J by 0 bases, leaving 6 bases between them. Germline V gives CDR1 MNHEY, CDR2 SMNVEV (reference sequence). The CDR3 is CASSLSHNSNQPQHF. CDR3 in DNA: TGTGCCAGCAGTTTATCTCACAATAGCAATCAGCCCCAGCATTTT.

The chain combines TRBV7-6 with TRBJ2-1, with 10 bases identical to TRBD2. This CDR3 region has 16 residues. The germline V gene has CDR1 SGHVS and CDR2 FNYEAQ. V lost 1 base to trimming and J lost 4 bases; unmatched junction nucleotides: 4. CDR3 sequence (DNA): TGTGCCAGCAGCTTAGTGGCTAGCGGGAGTTACAATGAGCAGTTCTTC. Translated, it gives CASSLVASGSYNEQFF.

V is TRBV5-1 and J is TRBJ2-7; the match to TRBD2 covers 7 bases. Germline V lookup: CDR1 SGHRS, CDR2 YFSETQ. With 0 bases clipped from V and 5 bases from J, the junction kept 5 bases outside the gene matches. The CDR3 covers 14 residues. The CDR3 spells CASSLALAVHEQYF. The CDR3 DNA follows: TGCGCCAGCAGCTTGGCGCTAGCGGTCCACGAGCAGTACTTC.

A few counts support this clone. The V gene is TRBV5-1, the J gene TRBJ1-6; the D is unclear. CDR1 is SGHRS and CDR2 is YFSETQ in the germline V gene. The CDR3 runs 14 residues. The V gene lost 1 base and the J gene lost 6 bases, with 8 bases spanning the gap. CDR3 amino acids: CASSLSQANSPLHF. The DNA of the CDR3 is TGCGCCAGCAGCTTGTCTCAGGCTAATTCACCCCTCCACTTT.

The chain employs TRBV15 and TRBJ1-2, with TRBD1 matching 12 bases. This CDR3 comprises 14 residues. The trim removed 5 bases at V and 7 bases at J, leaving 5 bases unmatched. Germline lookup yields CDR1 LNHNV and CDR2 YYDKDF (reference sequence). The CDR3 is CATSWGQGAFGYTF. CDR3 DNA sequence: TGTGCCACCAGCTGGGGACAGGGGGCATTTGGCTACACCTTC.

The chain uses TRBV29-1 and TRBJ1-2, with a weak D call TRBD1 (5 bases). The ends were cut back, 7 bases at V and 1 base at J, with 7 bases in the middle. The CDR3 runs to 11 residues. Germline V gives CDR1 SQVTM, CDR2 ANQGSEA. CDR3 residues: CSARVNYGYTF. CDR3 coding DNA: TGCAGCGCCAGGGTTAACTATGGCTACACCTTC.

The chain recombines TRBV6-2 or TRBV6-3 with TRBJ1-2, with TRBD1 identical over 12 bases. Looked up from germline, CDR1 is MNHEY and CDR2 is SVGEGT. J lost 4 bases, V lost 5 bases, and 8 bases had no gene match. The CDR3 consists of 16 residues. The CDR3 DNA follows: TGTGCCAGCAGTGGGGACAGGGGGCTCTCCTCCTATGGCTACACCTTC. Residues: CASSGDRGLSSYGYTF.

The chain uses TRBV30 and TRBJ2-5; 8 positions agree with TRBD1. The germline V gene encodes CDR1 GTSNPN and CDR2 SVGIG (reference sequence). Trimming took 0 bases from V and 4 from J; bases not matched to a gene: 1. The length of the CDR3 is 13 residues. The chain's CDR3 is CAWSVQGGETQYF. DNA for the CDR3: TGTGCCTGGAGTGTACAGGGGGGAGAGACCCAGTACTTC.